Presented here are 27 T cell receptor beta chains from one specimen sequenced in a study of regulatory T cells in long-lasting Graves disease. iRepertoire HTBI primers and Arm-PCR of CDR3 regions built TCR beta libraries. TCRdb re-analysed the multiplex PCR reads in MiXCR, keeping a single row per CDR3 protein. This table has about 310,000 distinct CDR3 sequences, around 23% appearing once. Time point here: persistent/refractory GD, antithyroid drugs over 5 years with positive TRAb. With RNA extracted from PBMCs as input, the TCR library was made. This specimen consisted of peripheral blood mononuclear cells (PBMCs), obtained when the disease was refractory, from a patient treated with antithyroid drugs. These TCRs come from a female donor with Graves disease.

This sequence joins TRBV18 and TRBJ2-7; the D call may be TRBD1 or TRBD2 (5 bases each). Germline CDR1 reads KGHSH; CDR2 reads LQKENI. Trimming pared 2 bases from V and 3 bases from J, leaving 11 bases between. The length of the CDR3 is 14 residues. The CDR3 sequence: CASSPTGEGYEQYF. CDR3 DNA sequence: TGTGCCAGCTCACCAACAGGTGAGGGCTACGAGCAGTACTTC.

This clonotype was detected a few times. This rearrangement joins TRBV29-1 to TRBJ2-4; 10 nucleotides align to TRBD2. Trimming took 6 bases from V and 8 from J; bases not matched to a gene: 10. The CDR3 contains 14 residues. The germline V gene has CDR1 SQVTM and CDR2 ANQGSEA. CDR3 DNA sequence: TGCAGCGTATCGCTGACTAGCGGGTTGGACATTCAGTACTTC. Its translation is CSVSLTSGLDIQYF.

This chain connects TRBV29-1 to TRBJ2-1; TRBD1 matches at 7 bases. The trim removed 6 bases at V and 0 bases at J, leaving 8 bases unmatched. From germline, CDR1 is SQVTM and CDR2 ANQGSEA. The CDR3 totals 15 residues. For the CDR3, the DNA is TGCAGCGTGAACACCGGGGACAGCTCCTACAATGAGCAGTTCTTC. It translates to CSVNTGDSSYNEQFF.

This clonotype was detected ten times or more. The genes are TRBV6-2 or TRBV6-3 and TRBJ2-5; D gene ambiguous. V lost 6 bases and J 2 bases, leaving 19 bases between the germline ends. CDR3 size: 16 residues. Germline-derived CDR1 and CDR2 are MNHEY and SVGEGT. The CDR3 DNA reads TGTGCCAGCAGAACTTCACAAGGGCCCATTCAAGAGACCCAGTACTTC. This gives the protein CASRTSQGPIQETQYF.

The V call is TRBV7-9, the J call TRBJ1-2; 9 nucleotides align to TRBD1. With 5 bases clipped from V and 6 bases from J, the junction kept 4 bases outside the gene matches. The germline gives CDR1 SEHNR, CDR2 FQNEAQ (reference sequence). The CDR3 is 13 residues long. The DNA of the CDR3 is TGTGCCAGCAGCGGCCGGGACAGGGATGGCTACACCTTC. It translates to CASSGRDRDGYTF.

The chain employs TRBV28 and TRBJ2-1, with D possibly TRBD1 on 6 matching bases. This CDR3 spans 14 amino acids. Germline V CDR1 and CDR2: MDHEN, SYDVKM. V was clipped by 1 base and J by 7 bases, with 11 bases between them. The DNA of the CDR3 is TGTGCCAGCAGTTTATATGTCAGGGGAAATGAGCAGTTCTTC. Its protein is CASSLYVRGNEQFF.

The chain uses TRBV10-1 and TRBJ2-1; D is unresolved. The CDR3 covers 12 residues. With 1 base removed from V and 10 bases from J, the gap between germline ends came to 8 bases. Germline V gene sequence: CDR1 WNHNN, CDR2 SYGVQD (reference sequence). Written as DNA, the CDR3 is TGCGCCAGCAGTGAGTTTGGGCCGGAGCAGTTCTTC. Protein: CASSEFGPEQFF.

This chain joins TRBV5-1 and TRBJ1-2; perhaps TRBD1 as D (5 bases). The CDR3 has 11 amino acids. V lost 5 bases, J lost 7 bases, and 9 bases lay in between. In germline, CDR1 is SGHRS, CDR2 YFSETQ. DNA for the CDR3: TGCGCCAGCAGAGGGACGGGTGGCTACACCTTC. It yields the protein CASRGTGGYTF.

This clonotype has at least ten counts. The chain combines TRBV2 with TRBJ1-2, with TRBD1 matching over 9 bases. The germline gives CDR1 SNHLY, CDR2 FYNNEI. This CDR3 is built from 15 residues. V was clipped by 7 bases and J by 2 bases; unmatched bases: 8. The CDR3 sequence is CASTRDRELNYGYTF. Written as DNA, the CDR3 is TGTGCCAGCACCCGGGACAGGGAACTAAACTATGGCTACACCTTC.

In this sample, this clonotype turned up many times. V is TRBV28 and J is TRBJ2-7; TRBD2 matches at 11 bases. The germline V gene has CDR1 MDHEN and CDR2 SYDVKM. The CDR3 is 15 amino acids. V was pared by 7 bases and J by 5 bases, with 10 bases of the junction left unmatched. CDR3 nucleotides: TGTGCCAGCACCCGGATGACTAGCGGGATCGACGAGCAGTACTTC. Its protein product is CASTRMTSGIDEQYF. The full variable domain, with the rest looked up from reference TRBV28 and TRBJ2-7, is DVKVTQSSRYLVKRTGEKVFLECVQDMDHENMFWYRQDPGLGLRLIYFSYDVKMKEKGDIPEGYSVSREKKERFSLILESASTNQTSMYLCASTRMTSGIDEQYFGPGTRLTVT.

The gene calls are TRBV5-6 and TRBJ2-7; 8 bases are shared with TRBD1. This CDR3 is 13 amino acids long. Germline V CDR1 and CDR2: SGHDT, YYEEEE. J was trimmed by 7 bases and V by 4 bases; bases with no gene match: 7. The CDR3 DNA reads TGTGCCAGCAGCAACTCAGGGGGCAGGGAGCAGTACTTC. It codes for CASSNSGGREQYF. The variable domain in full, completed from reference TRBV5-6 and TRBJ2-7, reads DAGVTQSPTHLIKTRGQQVTLRCSPKSGHDTVSWYQQALGQGPQFIFQYYEEEERQRGNFPDRFSGHQFPNYSSELNVNALLLGDSALYLCASSNSGGREQYFGPGTRLTVT.

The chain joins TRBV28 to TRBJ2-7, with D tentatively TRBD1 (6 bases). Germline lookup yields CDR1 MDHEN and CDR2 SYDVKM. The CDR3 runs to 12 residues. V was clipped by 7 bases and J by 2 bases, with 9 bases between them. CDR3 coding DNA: TGTGCCAGCACGACAGGCACCTACGAGCAGTACTTC. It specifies CASTTGTYEQYF.

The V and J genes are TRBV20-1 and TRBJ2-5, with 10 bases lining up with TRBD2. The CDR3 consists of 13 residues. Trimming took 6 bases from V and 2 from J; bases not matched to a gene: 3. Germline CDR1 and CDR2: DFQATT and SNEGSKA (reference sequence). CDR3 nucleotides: TGCAGTGCGCCGACTAGCGGGCAAGAGACCCAGTACTTC. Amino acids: CSAPTSGQETQYF.

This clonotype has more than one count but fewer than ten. This CDR3 reads CSAAPTGVPYEQYF. The CDR3 bases are TGCAGTGCTGCCCCGACAGGGGTCCCCTACGAGCAGTACTTC. This chain uses TRBV20-1 with TRBJ2-7; 8 bases match TRBD1. The CDR3 length is 14 residues. CDR1 DFQATT and CDR2 SNEGSKA come from the germline V gene (reference sequence). The trim removed 5 bases at V and 2 bases at J, leaving 8 bases unmatched.

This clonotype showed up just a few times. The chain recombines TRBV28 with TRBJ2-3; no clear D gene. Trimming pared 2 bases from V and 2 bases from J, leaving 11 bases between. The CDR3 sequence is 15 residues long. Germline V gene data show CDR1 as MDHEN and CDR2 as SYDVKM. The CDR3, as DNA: TGTGCCAGCAGTTTACTGGCAGGACCCACAGATACGCAGTATTTT. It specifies CASSLLAGPTDTQYF.

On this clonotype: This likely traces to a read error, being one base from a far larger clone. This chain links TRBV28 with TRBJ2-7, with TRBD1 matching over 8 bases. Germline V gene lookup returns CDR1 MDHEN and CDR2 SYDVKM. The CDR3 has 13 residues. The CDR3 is CASSLGQAYERYF. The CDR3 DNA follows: TGTGCCAGCAGTCTGGGACAGGCTTACGAGCGGTACTTC.

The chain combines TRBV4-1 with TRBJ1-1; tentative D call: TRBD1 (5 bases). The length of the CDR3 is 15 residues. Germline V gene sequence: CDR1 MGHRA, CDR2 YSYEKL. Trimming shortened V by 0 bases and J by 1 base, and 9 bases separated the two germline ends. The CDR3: CASSQDGGGNTEAFF. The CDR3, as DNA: TGCGCCAGCAGCCAAGATGGGGGAGGGAACACTGAAGCTTTCTTT.

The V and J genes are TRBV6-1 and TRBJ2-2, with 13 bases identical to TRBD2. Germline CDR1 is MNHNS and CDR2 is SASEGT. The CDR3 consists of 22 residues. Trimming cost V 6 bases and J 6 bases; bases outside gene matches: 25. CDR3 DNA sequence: TGTGCCAGCAGGCCCCTGGCGGGGGGCAGTCTAGGACTAGCGGGAGTTCCCGGGGAGCTGTTTTTT. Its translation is CASRPLAGGSLGLAGVPGELFF.

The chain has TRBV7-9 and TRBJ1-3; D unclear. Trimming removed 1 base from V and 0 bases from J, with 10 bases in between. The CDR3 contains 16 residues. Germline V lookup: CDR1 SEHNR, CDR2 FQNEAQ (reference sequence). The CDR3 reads CASSLGATSSGNTIYF. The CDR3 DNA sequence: TGTGCCAGCAGCTTAGGGGCGACGAGCTCTGGAAACACCATATATTTT.

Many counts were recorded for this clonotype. CDR3 nucleotides: TGTGCCAGCAGTTACTCCGGATTTGCGCTAGCCTACGAGCAGTACTTC. As protein: CASSYSGFALAYEQYF. V is TRBV6-5 and J is TRBJ2-7; D gene uncertain. CDR1 MNHEY and CDR2 SVGAGI come from the germline V gene. Trimming left V 0 bases short and J 2 bases short, with 14 bases between. CDR3 length: 16 amino acids.

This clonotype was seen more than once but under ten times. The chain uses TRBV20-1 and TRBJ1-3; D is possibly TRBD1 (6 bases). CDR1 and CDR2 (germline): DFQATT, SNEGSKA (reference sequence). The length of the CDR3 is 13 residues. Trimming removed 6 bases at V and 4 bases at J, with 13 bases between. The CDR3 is CSALGGLGNTIYF. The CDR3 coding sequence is TGCAGTGCCCTCGGGGGGCTAGGAAACACCATATATTTT.

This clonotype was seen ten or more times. The chain's CDR3 is CASSSFGTGAGEKLFF. For the CDR3, the DNA is TGTGCCAGCAGTTCTTTTGGGACAGGGGCCGGGGAAAAACTGTTTTTT. The V gene is TRBV28, the J gene TRBJ1-4, with 10 bases lining up with TRBD1. Germline CDR1 MDHEN, CDR2 SYDVKM. The CDR3 sequence is 16 residues long. V shed 4 bases, J shed 8 bases, and the junction held 10 bases outside the gene matches.

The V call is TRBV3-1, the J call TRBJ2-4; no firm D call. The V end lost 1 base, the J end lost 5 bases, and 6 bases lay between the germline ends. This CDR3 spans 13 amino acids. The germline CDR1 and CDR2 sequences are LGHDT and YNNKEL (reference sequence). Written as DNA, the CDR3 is TGTGCCAGCAGCCAAGGGCCCCAAAACATTCAGTACTTC. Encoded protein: CASSQGPQNIQYF.

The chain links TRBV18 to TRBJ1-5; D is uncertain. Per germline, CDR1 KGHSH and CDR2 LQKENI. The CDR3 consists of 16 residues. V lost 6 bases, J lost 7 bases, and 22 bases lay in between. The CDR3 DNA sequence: TGTGCCAGCTCTCGAGCCGGGCAGCAAGTTGGCCAGCCCCAGCATTTT. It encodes CASSRAGQQVGQPQHF. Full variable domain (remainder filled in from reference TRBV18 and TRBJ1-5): NAGVMQNPRHLVRRRGQEARLRCSPMKGHSHVYWYRQLPEEGLKFMVYLQKENIIDESGMPKERFSAEFPKEGPSILRIQQVVRGDSAAYFCASSRAGQQVGQPQHFGDGTRLSIL.

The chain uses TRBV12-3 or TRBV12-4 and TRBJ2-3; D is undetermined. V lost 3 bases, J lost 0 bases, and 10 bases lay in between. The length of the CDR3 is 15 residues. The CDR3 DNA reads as TGTGCCAGCAGTTTGTTAGTTGGTAGCACAGATACGCAGTATTTT. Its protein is CASSLLVGSTDTQYF.

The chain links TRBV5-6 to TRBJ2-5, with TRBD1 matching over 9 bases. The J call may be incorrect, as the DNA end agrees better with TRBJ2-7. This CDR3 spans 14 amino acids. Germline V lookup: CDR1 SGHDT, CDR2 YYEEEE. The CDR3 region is CASSATGGAYEQYF. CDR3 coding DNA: TGTGCCAGCAGCGCAACAGGGGGCGCATACGAGCAGTACTTC.

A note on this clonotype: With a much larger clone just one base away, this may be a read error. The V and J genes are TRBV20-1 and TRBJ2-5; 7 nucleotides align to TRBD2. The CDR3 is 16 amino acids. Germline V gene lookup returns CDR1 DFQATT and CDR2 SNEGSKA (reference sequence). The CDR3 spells CSARDGGGAGFETRYF. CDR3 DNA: TGCAGTGCTAGAGATGGGGGGGGAGCAGGGTTTGAGACCCGGTACTTC.